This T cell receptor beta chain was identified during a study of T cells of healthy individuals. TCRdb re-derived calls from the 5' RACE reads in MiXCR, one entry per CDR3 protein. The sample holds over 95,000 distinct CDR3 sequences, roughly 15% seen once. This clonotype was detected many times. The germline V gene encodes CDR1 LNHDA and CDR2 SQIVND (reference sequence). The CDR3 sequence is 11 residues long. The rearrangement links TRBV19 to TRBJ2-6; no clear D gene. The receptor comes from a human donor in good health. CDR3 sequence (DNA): TGTGCGAGCGCTGGGGCCAACGTCCTGACTTTC. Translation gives CASAGANVLTF.